What follows are 25 T cell receptor beta chains derived from one specimen sequenced in a study of regulatory T cells in long-lasting Graves disease. Construction of TCR beta libraries relied on iRepertoire HTBI primers and on Arm-PCR targeting CDR3 regions. MiXCR, applied by TCRdb to the multiplex PCR reads, yields one record per CDR3 protein. The data contain hundreds of thousands of distinct CDR3 sequences, around 15% of them singletons. The time point is: newly diagnosed GD, antithyroid drugs for less than 3 months. After RNA was extracted from PBMCs, the TCR library was made from it. These data were likewise used in another study, on T cells in Graves' hyperthyroidism and ophthalmopathy.

Sequenced material: peripheral blood mononuclear cells (PBMCs), taken at new diagnosis, from a patient treated with antithyroid drugs. Source of these receptors: a woman aged 25 to 39 with Graves disease.

This clonotype was detected many times. The gene calls are TRBV28 and TRBJ1-4; possibly TRBD1 for D (5 bases). Between the trimmed V and J ends, which lost 3 bases and 11 bases, there was a span of 16 bases. Per germline, CDR1 MDHEN and CDR2 SYDVKM. The CDR3 runs to 14 residues. The CDR3: CASSFASGAAKLFF. The CDR3 nucleotides read TGTGCCAGCAGTTTCGCGTCCGGGGCTGCGAAACTGTTTTTT.

Concerning this clonotype itself: It is unclear where the CDR3 begins or ends on the DNA, so no DNA is shown, and the CDR3 is as TCRdb lists it. This chain connects TRBV29-1 to TRBJ2-7. The CDR3 sequence runs 10 residues, both termini included. Looked up from germline, CDR1 is SQVTM and CDR2 is ANQGSEA. This chain's CDR3 is CSVADGAILF.

This clonotype was counted at least ten times. This chain connects TRBV5-6 to TRBJ1-1; D not resolved. The ends were cut back, 4 bases at V and 11 bases at J, with 12 bases in the middle. The length of the CDR3 is 11 residues. Looked up from germline, CDR1 is SGHDT and CDR2 is YYEEEE. The CDR3 region has the DNA TGTGCCAGCAGCCGGGGTCTCGAGGCTTTCTTT. Translated: CASSRGLEAFF.

In this sample, this clonotype turned up many times. This rearrangement joins TRBV25-1 to TRBJ1-2; unclear D gene. CDR1 and CDR2 (germline): MGHDK, SYGVNS. The CDR3 spans 13 residues. Trimming left V 3 bases short and J 2 bases short, with 7 bases between. CDR3 sequence reads: CASSDLENYGYTF. The CDR3 DNA reads as TGTGCCAGCAGTGATTTAGAGAACTATGGCTACACCTTC.

This clonotype has only a few counts. The CDR3 spells CASSRSGRAAKEQFF. The CDR3 region has the DNA TGTGCCAGCAGTCGTAGCGGGAGGGCCGCGAAAGAGCAGTTCTTC. This chain connects TRBV6-1 to TRBJ2-1; 11 bases line up with TRBD2. The CDR3 is made up of 15 amino acids. The junction had 10 bases not matched to a gene; V was cut back by 5 bases and J by 10 bases. Germline lookup yields CDR1 MNHNS and CDR2 SASEGT.

This clonotype was detected a few times. The genes are TRBV5-1 and TRBJ1-2; D not certain. Germline CDR1 is SGHRS and CDR2 is YFSETQ. Trimming took 1 base from V and 6 from J, leaving 16 bases between them. The CDR3 loop spans 15 amino acids. CDR3 sequence: CASSLSSPIVDGYTF. The CDR3 coding sequence is TGCGCCAGCAGCTTGTCCAGTCCGATAGTAGATGGCTACACCTTC.

This rearrangement joins TRBV30 to TRBJ1-1; 8 nucleotides match TRBD1. Germline CDR1 and CDR2: GTSNPN and SVGIG (reference sequence). This CDR3 has 14 residues. The ends lost 0 bases at V and 0 bases at J; junction bases unmatched: 0. The CDR3 here is CAWSVQGVNTEAFF. The DNA for the CDR3 is TGTGCCTGGAGTGTACAGGGGGTGAACACTGAAGCTTTCTTT.

Ten or more counts support this clonotype. V is TRBV20-1 and J is TRBJ2-7, with 8 bases that match TRBD1. J lost 2 bases, V lost 0 bases, and 9 bases had no gene match. The CDR3 extends over 16 amino acids. CDR1 and CDR2 (germline): DFQATT, SNEGSKA (reference sequence). The CDR3 reads CSARDLQGQVPYEQYF. For the CDR3, the DNA is TGCAGTGCTAGAGATCTACAGGGACAGGTCCCCTACGAGCAGTACTTC.

This clonotype has a count of ten or more. The rearrangement uses TRBV20-1 and TRBJ1-2, with D possibly TRBD1 on 5 matching bases. The germline V gene encodes CDR1 DFQATT and CDR2 SNEGSKA (reference sequence). V lost 0 bases and J lost 0, with 5 bases in between. CDR3 length equals 13 residues. The CDR3 loop is CSAREQANYGYTF. The CDR3 DNA reads as TGCAGTGCTAGAGAACAGGCTAACTATGGCTACACCTTC.

As regards this clonotype: At one end, the junction sequence differs from germline, possibly due to a read error. The chain has TRBV11-2 and TRBJ1-1; D possibly corresponds to TRBD1 (6 bases). This CDR3 is built from 17 residues. The V gene's germline CDR1 is SGHAT and CDR2 FQNNGV. The CDR3 bases are TGTGCCGGCAGGGAGAGCTCCTGGGAGGGGGGTAGCACTGAAGCTTTCTTT. Translation gives CAGRESSWEGGSTEAFF.

The chain recombines TRBV30 with TRBJ1-1; D possibly corresponds to TRBD1 (5 bases). This CDR3 is 15 amino acids long. V was pared by 2 bases and J by 6 bases, with 19 bases between. Looked up from germline, CDR1 is GTSNPN and CDR2 is SVGIG (reference sequence). Here the CDR3 reads CAWSRPDLRGAEAFF. The CDR3, as DNA: TGTGCCTGGAGTCGCCCGGACCTGCGGGGCGCTGAAGCTTTCTTT.

The chain carries TRBV13 and TRBJ2-5; TRBD1 agrees at 10 bases. After removal of 6 bases from V and 9 bases from J, the junction contained 13 bases not matched to a gene. The germline CDR1 and CDR2 sequences are PRHDT and FYEKMQ (reference sequence). This CDR3 has 15 residues. Here the CDR3 DNA reads TGTGCCAGCAGTATCGGGGACAGGGGTAATTCGGCCCAGTACTTC. This sequence encodes CASSIGDRGNSAQYF.

In this sample, this clonotype turned up a few times. V and J are TRBV18 and TRBJ2-6; tentatively, D is TRBD1 or TRBD2 (5 bases each). The V gene's germline CDR1 is KGHSH and CDR2 LQKENI. V dropped 4 bases and J dropped 0 bases, with 13 bases sitting between them. CDR3 length: 17 residues. As DNA, the CDR3 is TGTGCCAGCTCACTTGAGGGGCCGTACTCTGGGGCCAACGTCCTGACTTTC. Translated, it gives CASSLEGPYSGANVLTF.

This chain links TRBV24-1 with TRBJ2-2; 12 bases align to TRBD2. CDR1 KGHDR and CDR2 SFDVKD come from the germline V gene. J lost 7 bases, V lost 5 bases, and 4 bases had no gene match. This CDR3 spans 15 amino acids. The CDR3: CATSGTSGRIGELFF. The CDR3, as DNA: TGTGCCACCAGTGGCACTAGCGGGAGGATCGGGGAGCTGTTTTTT.

This sequence joins TRBV18 and TRBJ2-7; TRBD2 is a possible D gene (5 bases). CDR1 is KGHSH and CDR2 is LQKENI in the germline V gene. This CDR3 comprises 14 residues. The germline V and J ends were trimmed by 1 base and 6 bases, with 13 bases remaining between them. The CDR3 nucleotides read TGTGCCAGCTCACCACTCGAGGGCTCAGGCGAGCAGTACTTC. This gives the protein CASSPLEGSGEQYF.

This clonotype was detected a few times. This rearrangement joins TRBV7-2 to TRBJ2-4; no firm D call. This CDR3 is 13 amino acids long. Deletions cut 7 bases from V and 3 bases from J, with 10 bases between. In germline, CDR1 is SGHTA, CDR2 FQGNSA. The CDR3 here is CASTAPVKNIQYF. The CDR3 nucleotides are TGTGCCAGCACCGCCCCCGTCAAAAACATTCAGTACTTC. Full variable domain (missing parts from reference TRBV7-2 and TRBJ2-4): GAGVSQSPSNKVTEKGKDVELRCDPISGHTALYWYRQSLGQGLEFLIYFQGNSAPDKSGLPSDRFSAERTGGSVSTLTIQRTQQEDSAVYLCASTAPVKNIQYFGAGTRLSVL.

Ten or more counts support this clonotype. J is TRBJ1-3 and V is TRBV15, with D possibly TRBD1 on 5 matching bases. Germline V gives CDR1 LNHNV, CDR2 YYDKDF (reference sequence). The CDR3 has 16 residues. The V end lost 0 bases, the J end lost 2 bases, and 11 bases lay between the germline ends. The DNA for the CDR3 is TGTGCCACCAGCAGAGATCTGCCAGGGCCTGGAAACACCATATATTTT. The encoded protein is CATSRDLPGPGNTIYF.

This clonotype was detected many times. The V and J genes are TRBV11-2 and TRBJ2-4; D not resolved. This CDR3 is 12 amino acids long. The V end lost 4 bases, the J end lost 6 bases, and 7 bases lay between the germline ends. The germline CDR1 and CDR2 sequences are SGHAT and FQNNGV. The CDR3 nucleotides are TGTGCCAGCAGCTACAGTGGAAACATTCAGTACTTC. Translating gives CASSYSGNIQYF.

This clonotype was observed a few times. The CDR3 nucleotides read TGCGCCAGCAGCCGCGCGGTGCCGAGGGATAGGGAAGCTTTCTTT. This encodes CASSRAVPRDREAFF. This chain joins TRBV4-1 and TRBJ1-1; D is unresolved. V was trimmed by 4 bases and J by 8 bases, leaving 20 bases between them. The CDR3 runs to 15 residues. Germline CDR1 reads MGHRA; CDR2 reads YSYEKL.

V gene TRBV25-1 combines with J gene TRBJ1-4, with 7 bases that match TRBD1. V lost 6 bases to trimming and J lost 5 bases; unmatched junction nucleotides: 6. Germline V gene lookup returns CDR1 MGHDK and CDR2 SYGVNS. The length of the CDR3 is 14 residues. The CDR3 region has the DNA TGTGCCAGCAGAGAGACAGGGAGCAATGAAAAACTGTTTTTT. Protein sequence: CASRETGSNEKLFF.

CDR3: CATSESGTREAEQFF. CDR3 DNA: TGTGCCACCAGTGAATCCGGGACAAGAGAGGCTGAGCAGTTCTTC. The rearrangement links TRBV24-1 to TRBJ2-1; D possibly corresponds to TRBD1 (6 bases). This CDR3 has 15 amino acids. Germline V gives CDR1 KGHDR, CDR2 SFDVKD. Trimming removed 4 bases from V and 9 bases from J, with 18 bases in between.

The sample holds many counts of this clonotype. In DNA form, the CDR3 reads TGTGCCAGCAGTAACCGGGACAGGGTAAACTATGGCTACACCTTC. Encoded protein: CASSNRDRVNYGYTF. V and J are TRBV28 and TRBJ1-2; 9 bases are a match to TRBD1. Germline values: CDR1 MDHEN, CDR2 SYDVKM. The V gene end was trimmed by 5 bases and the J gene end by 2 bases; junction bases not matched to a gene: 6. The CDR3 is 15 amino acids.

The sample holds a few counts of this clonotype. J is TRBJ1-5 and V is TRBV19; 7 positions agree with TRBD1. Looked up from germline, CDR1 is LNHDA and CDR2 is SQIVND (reference sequence). The CDR3 length is 13 residues. Trimming removed 3 bases from V and 7 bases from J; junction bases left unmatched: 3. The CDR3 spells CASSIPGGQPQHF. The CDR3 nucleotides are TGTGCCAGTAGTATCCCAGGGGGACAGCCCCAGCATTTT.

Worth noting for this clonotype: Compared with germline, one end of the junction differs, possibly owing to a read error. This CDR3 is CASSVEAGGPRNEQFF. The CDR3 DNA reads as TGTGCCAGCAGCGTAGAGGCGGGGGGGCCCCGGAATGAGCAGTTCTTC. The chain links TRBV11-2 to TRBJ2-1, with 9 bases matching TRBD2. Germline values: CDR1 SGHAT, CDR2 FQNNGV. CDR3 length equals 16 residues.

This clonotype came up a few times. The chain uses TRBV20-1 and TRBJ2-7, with a weak D call TRBD2 (5 bases). The germline V gene has CDR1 DFQATT and CDR2 SNEGSKA (reference sequence). V lost 0 bases to trimming and J lost 3 bases, with 18 bases between them. The CDR3 has 16 amino acids. In nucleotides, the CDR3 is TGCAGTGCTAGAGATCAAGGCGGGCCGGCTGTCTACGAGCAGTACTTC. Amino acids: CSARDQGGPAVYEQYF.